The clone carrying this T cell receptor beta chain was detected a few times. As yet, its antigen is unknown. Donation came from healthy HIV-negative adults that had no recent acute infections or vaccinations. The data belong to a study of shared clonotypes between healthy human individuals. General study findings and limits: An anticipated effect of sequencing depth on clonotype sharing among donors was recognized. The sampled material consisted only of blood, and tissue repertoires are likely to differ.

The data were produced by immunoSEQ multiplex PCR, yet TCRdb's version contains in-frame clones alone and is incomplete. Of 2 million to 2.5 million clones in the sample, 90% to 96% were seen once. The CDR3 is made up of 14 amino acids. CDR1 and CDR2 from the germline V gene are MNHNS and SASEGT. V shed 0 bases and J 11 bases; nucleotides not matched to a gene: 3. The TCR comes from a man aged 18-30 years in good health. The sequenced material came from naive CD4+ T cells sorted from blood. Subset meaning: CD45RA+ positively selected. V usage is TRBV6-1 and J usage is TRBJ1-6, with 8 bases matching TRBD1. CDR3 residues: CASSEARGLTPLHF. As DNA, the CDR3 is TGTGCCAGCAGTGAAGCCAGGGGGCTGACACCCCTCCACTTT.